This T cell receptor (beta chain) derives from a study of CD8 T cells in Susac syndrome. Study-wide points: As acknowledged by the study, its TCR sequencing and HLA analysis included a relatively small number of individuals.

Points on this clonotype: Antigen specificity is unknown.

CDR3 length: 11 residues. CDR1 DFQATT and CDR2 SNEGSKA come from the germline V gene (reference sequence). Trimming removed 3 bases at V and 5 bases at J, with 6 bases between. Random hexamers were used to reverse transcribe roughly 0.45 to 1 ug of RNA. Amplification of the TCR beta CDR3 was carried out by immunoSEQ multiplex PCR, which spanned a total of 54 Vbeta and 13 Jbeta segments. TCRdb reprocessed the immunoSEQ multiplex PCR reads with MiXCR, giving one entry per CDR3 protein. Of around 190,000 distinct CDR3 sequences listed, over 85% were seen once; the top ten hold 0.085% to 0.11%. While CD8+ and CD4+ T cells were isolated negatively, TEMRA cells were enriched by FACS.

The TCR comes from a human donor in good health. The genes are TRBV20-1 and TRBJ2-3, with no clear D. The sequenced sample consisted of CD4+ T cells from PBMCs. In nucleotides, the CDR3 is TGCAGTGCTAGGGCTATAGATACGCAGTATTTT. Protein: CSARAIDTQYF.